Below are 19 T cell receptor beta chains sequenced from a single sample in a study of glioma-infiltrating T cells after dendritic cell vaccination. Profiled with immunoSEQ multiplex PCR; TCRdb holds only in-frame clones, not every one. The sample holds some 99,000 clones, 75% to 90% seen once. Time point indicated: after dendritic cell vaccination, including at tumor progression/relapse. The sample in question was blood, obtained after dendritic cell vaccination. The receptors were gathered from a human donor with glioblastoma.

The chain uses TRBV28 and TRBJ2-7, with 8 bases that match TRBD2. CDR3 length: 15 amino acids. Germline CDR1 reads MDHEN; CDR2 reads SYDVKM. Trimming took 4 bases from V and 7 from J; bases not matched to a gene: 12. CDR3 amino acids: CASSSLLGLVTEQYF. In DNA, the CDR3 is TGTGCCAGCAGTTCACTGCTGGGACTAGTTACGGAGCAGTACTTC.

The table lists this clone with a few counts. V usage is TRBV5-1 and J usage is TRBJ1-1, with D possibly TRBD1 on 5 matching bases. Trimming took 0 bases from V and 5 from J, leaving 11 bases between them. CDR3 size: 14 residues. Germline values: CDR1 SGHRS, CDR2 YFSETQ. The CDR3 spells CASSLGSGRTEAFF. CDR3 nucleotides: TGCGCCAGCAGCTTGGGGTCAGGGAGGACTGAAGCTTTCTTT. Full variable domain (remainder filled in from reference TRBV5-1 and TRBJ1-1): KAGVTQTPRYLIKTRGQQVTLSCSPISGHRSVSWYQQTPGQGLQFLFEYFSETQRNKGNFPGRFSGRQFSNSRSEMNVSTLELGDSALYLCASSLGSGRTEAFFGQGTRLTVV.

This chain joins TRBV13 and TRBJ2-7, with D uncertain. This CDR3 has 12 residues. From germline, CDR1 is PRHDT and CDR2 FYEKMQ (reference sequence). Trimming left V 5 bases short and J 2 bases short, with 7 bases between. The CDR3 sequence is CASSIQTYEQYF. CDR3 DNA sequence: TGTGCCAGCAGCATCCAGACCTACGAGCAGTACTTC.

This clone was seen a handful of times. The V call is TRBV10-2, the J call TRBJ1-2; 7 nucleotides agree with TRBD1. Per the germline V gene, CDR1 is WSHSY and CDR2 is SAAADI. This CDR3 is built from 12 residues. J lost 7 bases, V lost 4 bases, and 3 bases had no gene match. CDR3: CASSGQGFGYTF. DNA of the CDR3: TGCGCCAGCAGTGGACAGGGTTTTGGCTACACCTTC.

This chain uses TRBV5-1 with TRBJ1-2; D not resolved. Trimming left V 6 bases short and J 3 bases short, with 21 bases between. CDR1 is SGHRS and CDR2 is YFSETQ in the germline V gene. The CDR3 is 16 residues long. The CDR3 loop reads CASITIPLEGYYGYTF. CDR3 coding DNA: TGCGCCAGCATTACAATCCCCCTAGAGGGTTACTATGGCTACACCTTC.

Written as DNA, the CDR3 is TGTGCCAGCAGCTTACTGGGCCAGGGGTATGGAGGCTACACCTTC. Protein product: CASSLLGQGYGGYTF. The chain links TRBV7-8 to TRBJ1-2; a possible D gene is TRBD1 (6 bases). V lost 2 bases and J lost 8, with 18 bases in between. Per germline, CDR1 SGHVS and CDR2 FQNEAQ. This CDR3 spans 15 amino acids.

Details on this clone: A read error is likely, as this CDR3 ends without the conserved phenylalanine or tryptophan. The DNA is left out, because the CDR3 cannot be placed on it with certainty; the CDR3 is given as TCRdb lists it. The chain recombines TRBV2 with TRBJ1-1; the D call in the table, TRBD1, was not verified against the DNA. The CDR3 spans 14 amino acids, including both terminal residues. Germline V gene data show CDR1 as SNHLY and CDR2 as FYNNEI. CDR3: CASSVGGQGITQQV.

This clone was observed once. The chain combines TRBV5-1 with TRBJ2-7, with a weak D call TRBD2 (6 bases). The V and J ends lost 2 bases and 2 bases respectively, with 11 bases between them. This CDR3 contains 14 residues. CDR1 SGHRS and CDR2 YFSETQ come from the germline V gene. CDR3 protein: CASSLGRTTYEQYF. The CDR3 coding sequence is TGCGCCAGCAGCTTAGGACGGACTACCTACGAGCAGTACTTC.

The chain joins TRBV7-9 to TRBJ1-1; TRBD1 matches at 9 bases. V lost 1 base, J lost 5 bases, and 17 bases stayed unmatched. The CDR3 is made up of 19 amino acids. CDR1 is SEHNR and CDR2 is FQNEAQ in the germline V gene (reference sequence). DNA of the CDR3: TGTGCCAGCAGCTTAGAGGTTGGGACAGGGTCTTTCGTACGGACTGAAGCTTTCTTT. Protein sequence: CASSLEVGTGSFVRTEAFF.

This chain connects TRBV18 to TRBJ1-1, with D perhaps TRBD1 (5 bases). Germline loops: CDR1 KGHSH, CDR2 LQKENI. The CDR3 extends over 15 amino acids. With 0 bases removed from V and 3 bases from J, the gap between germline ends came to 11 bases. The CDR3 spells CASSPPWAGDTEAFF. The CDR3 region has the DNA TGTGCCAGCTCACCACCGTGGGCGGGGGACACTGAAGCTTTCTTT.

This chain connects TRBV10-2 to TRBJ2-5; 7 nucleotides match TRBD2. The CDR3 is made up of 15 amino acids. CDR1 WSHSY and CDR2 SAAADI come from the germline V gene. V shed 3 bases and J 2 bases; nucleotides not matched to a gene: 6. CDR3 in DNA: TGCGCCAGCAGTGACCCGGGACTACCGCAAGAGACCCAGTACTTC. Its translation: CASSDPGLPQETQYF.

This sequence joins TRBV6-5 and TRBJ2-1; TRBD2 matches 9 bases. Per the germline V gene, CDR1 is MNHEY and CDR2 is SVGAGI. The CDR3 loop spans 16 amino acids. V lost 4 bases to trimming and J lost 1 base; unmatched junction nucleotides: 5. CDR3 in DNA: TGTGCCAGCAGTTCCCGGGCGGGGGGGTCCTACAATGAGCAGTTCTTC. Its translation is CASSSRAGGSYNEQFF.

The gene calls are TRBV30 and TRBJ2-2; the D gene is possibly TRBD2 (5 bases). Trimming stripped 8 bases from V and 7 bases from J, with 20 bases between. CDR3 length equals 14 residues. Germline assignment: CDR1 GTSNPN and CDR2 SVGIG (reference sequence). In DNA, the CDR3 is TGTGCCGCCGACCGGGGATCCCCTAACGGGGAGCTGTTTTTT. As protein: CAADRGSPNGELFF.

This clone was seen once. This rearrangement joins TRBV5-1 to TRBJ2-2; 12 nucleotides line up with TRBD2. This CDR3 contains 19 residues. Germline loops: CDR1 SGHRS, CDR2 YFSETQ. After removal of 9 bases from V and 6 bases from J, the junction contained 21 bases not matched to a gene. The CDR3 region has the DNA TGCGCCACCCACCCCTTCCAACTAGCGGGGGGCGCCAGGGCCGGGGAGCTGTTTTTT. As protein: CATHPFQLAGGARAGELFF.

This chain links TRBV27 with TRBJ1-5, with 9 bases that match TRBD1. The V and J ends lost 7 bases and 1 base, in that order; junction bases with no gene match: 14. The CDR3 runs 18 residues. The V gene's germline CDR1 is MNHEY and CDR2 SMNVEV (reference sequence). CDR3 residues: CASKPQGARMSSNQPQHF. CDR3 nucleotides: TGTGCCAGCAAACCACAGGGGGCGCGAATGTCGAGCAATCAGCCCCAGCATTTT.

This clone was seen a handful of times. V is TRBV2 and J is TRBJ2-1; weak D call: TRBD1 (6 bases). The CDR3 is made up of 15 amino acids. The ends were cut back, 5 bases at V and 0 bases at J, with 11 bases in the middle. CDR1 and CDR2 (germline): SNHLY, FYNNEI. The CDR3 is CASSYRVASYNEQFF. CDR3 sequence (DNA): TGTGCCAGCAGTTACAGGGTAGCCTCCTACAATGAGCAGTTCTTC.

The CDR3 DNA reads as TGTGCCAGCAGGGATCCGGGACAAAGAGAAAAACTGTTTTTT. It encodes CASRDPGQREKLFF. The chain has TRBV2 and TRBJ1-4; tentatively, D is TRBD1 (6 bases). V gave up 6 bases and J gave up 8 bases, with 16 bases separating them. Looked up from germline, CDR1 is SNHLY and CDR2 is FYNNEI. The CDR3 loop spans 14 amino acids.

This clone turned up a few times. The CDR3 sequence is CASSLGGYGYTF. CDR3 coding DNA: TGTGCCAGCAGTTTGGGAGGGTATGGCTACACCTTC. The gene calls are TRBV28 and TRBJ1-2; D ambiguous. Trimming took off 3 bases at V and 5 bases at J, with 7 bases between the two ends. The CDR3 is made up of 12 amino acids. The germline gives CDR1 MDHEN, CDR2 SYDVKM.

This clone was counted once. The chain joins TRBV28 to TRBJ2-7; 7 bases are shared with TRBD2. Trimming at V came to 3 bases and at J to 3 bases, leaving 14 bases not matched to a gene. The CDR3 sequence is 17 residues long. CDR1 is MDHEN, CDR2 SYDVKM, per germline. The CDR3 protein is CASSFSLQRGGYYEQYF. The CDR3 nucleotides read TGTGCCAGCAGTTTCTCCCTCCAGCGGGGAGGCTACTACGAGCAGTACTTC.